These 25 T cell receptor beta chains were all obtained from the same sample, sequenced in a study of T cell changes during pregnancy in multiple sclerosis. Here immunoSEQ multiplex PCR was the method, and the copy in TCRdb shows in-frame clones only, minus some. The sample has about 130,000 clones, roughly 96% seen once. The sequenced sample was peripheral blood, obtained after pregnancy. The receptors come from a female donor with multiple sclerosis, enrolled in a pregnancy study.

The genes are TRBV5-1 and TRBJ2-5; 8 bases agree with TRBD2. The CDR3 has 15 residues. The V gene end was trimmed by 6 bases and the J gene end by 2 bases; junction bases not matched to a gene: 9. Germline loops: CDR1 SGHRS, CDR2 YFSETQ. DNA of the CDR3: TGCGCCAGCAACCCGACGGCTAGCGGGCAAGAGACCCAGTACTTC. Translating gives CASNPTASGQETQYF.

The chain combines TRBV9 with TRBJ2-2; the match to TRBD2 covers 9 bases. Germline values: CDR1 SGDLS, CDR2 YYNGEE. The CDR3 has 14 residues. V lost 4 bases to trimming and J lost 8 bases; unmatched junction nucleotides: 6. For the CDR3, the DNA is TGTGCCAGCAGCTCAGGGACTAGCCCTGGGGAGCTGTTTTTT. Protein: CASSSGTSPGELFF.

V usage is TRBV20-1 and J usage is TRBJ2-1, with 9 bases fitting TRBD2. Trimming took 1 base from V and 15 from J; bases not matched to a gene: 4. This CDR3 is 11 amino acids long. Germline assignment: CDR1 DFQATT and CDR2 SNEGSKA (reference sequence). The CDR3 bases are TGCAGTGCTAGAGTAGGGACTAGCCTGTTCTTC. It encodes CSARVGTSLFF.

The chain combines TRBV30 with TRBJ1-1, with no clear D. The CDR3 contains 14 residues. Germline V gene lookup returns CDR1 GTSNPN and CDR2 SVGIG (reference sequence). V dropped 0 bases and J dropped 4 bases, with 12 bases sitting between them. Here the CDR3 DNA reads TGTGCCTGGAGTGTACAACCGACGGGCACTGAAGCTTTCTTT. Translated: CAWSVQPTGTEAFF. Looking up the rest from reference TRBV30 and TRBJ1-1 gives the full variable domain: SQTIHQWPATLVQPVGSPLSLECTVEGTSNPNLYWYRQAAGRGLQLLFYSVGIGQISSEVPQNLSASRPQDRQFILSSKKLLLSDSGFYLCAWSVQPTGTEAFFGQGTRLTVV.

The genes are TRBV10-3 and TRBJ2-7, with TRBD1 as a possible D gene (5 bases). From germline, CDR1 is ENHRY and CDR2 SYGVKD. The CDR3 extends over 16 amino acids. Trimming took 0 bases from V and 0 from J, leaving 12 bases between them. DNA of the CDR3: TGTGCCATCAGTGAGTCTGGTGGCAGGGACTCCTACGAGCAGTACTTC. It specifies CAISESGGRDSYEQYF.

This chain uses TRBV28 with TRBJ2-2; D may be TRBD2 (5 bases). Trimming stripped 7 bases from V and 1 base from J, with 16 bases between. CDR1 is MDHEN, CDR2 SYDVKM, per germline. The CDR3 runs to 16 residues. The CDR3 region is CASKEDLLGNTGELFF. Written as DNA, the CDR3 is TGTGCCAGCAAGGAGGATCTCCTCGGGAACACCGGGGAGCTGTTTTTT.

A single count supports this clone. V usage is TRBV28 and J usage is TRBJ2-1; no reliable D call. V was shortened by 5 bases and J by 7 bases, with 12 bases between the two germline ends. This CDR3 region has 13 residues. In germline, CDR1 is MDHEN, CDR2 SYDVKM. This chain's CDR3 is CASSLPSVNEQFF. CDR3 nucleotides: TGTGCCAGCAGTCTACCCAGCGTGAATGAGCAGTTCTTC.

The chain is built from TRBV27 and TRBJ2-7, with 7 bases identical to TRBD1. This CDR3 region has 14 residues. The germline gives CDR1 MNHEY, CDR2 SMNVEV (reference sequence). The trim removed 5 bases at V and 5 bases at J, leaving 9 bases unmatched. For the CDR3, the DNA is TGTGCCAGCAGTGCCTCGACAGGGCGGAACGAGCAGTACTTC. Protein product: CASSASTGRNEQYF.

The CDR3 here is CASRDSIGLHPDTQYF. For the CDR3, the DNA is TGTGCCAGTAGGGACAGTATAGGCCTTCACCCAGATACGCAGTATTTT. J is TRBJ2-3 and V is TRBV19; perhaps TRBD1 as D (6 bases). Between the trimmed V and J ends, which lost 6 bases and 4 bases, there was a span of 20 bases. From germline, CDR1 is LNHDA and CDR2 SQIVND (reference sequence). This CDR3 has 16 residues.

The J gene is TRBJ2-2, the V gene TRBV28; 7 nucleotides align to TRBD2. CDR1 and CDR2 from the germline V gene are MDHEN and SYDVKM. Trimming took 7 bases from V and 2 from J; bases not matched to a gene: 7. CDR3 length equals 15 residues. This CDR3 reads CASKDGTINTGELFF. The CDR3 DNA reads as TGTGCCAGCAAGGACGGGACTATTAACACCGGGGAGCTGTTTTTT.

The rearrangement joins TRBV27 to TRBJ2-1; D possibly corresponds to TRBD2 (6 bases). Germline values: CDR1 MNHEY, CDR2 SMNVEV (reference sequence). The CDR3 totals 13 residues. Trimming cost V 10 bases and J 2 bases, with 12 bases left between them. CDR3 nucleotides: TGTGCCACCTCAGCGGGCCCCTACAATGAGCAGTTCTTC. It encodes CATSAGPYNEQFF.

In the case of this clone: Other DNA sequences in this specimen translate into the identical CDR3. This rearrangement joins TRBV11-3 to TRBJ1-3; TRBD1 matches at 9 bases. Trimming cost V 5 bases and J 4 bases; bases outside gene matches: 6. The length of the CDR3 is 15 residues. The V gene's germline CDR1 is SGHNT and CDR2 YENEEA. DNA for the CDR3: TGTGCCAGCAGCCCGGGACAGGGTCCGGGAAACACCATATATTTT. Residues: CASSPGQGPGNTIYF.

V is TRBV7-2 and J is TRBJ2-7; 10 bases fit TRBD2. Trimming at V came to 1 base and at J to 3 bases, leaving 3 bases not matched to a gene. The CDR3 has 15 residues. Looked up from germline, CDR1 is SGHTA and CDR2 is FQGNSA. The CDR3 here is CASSLDPSGSYEQYF. CDR3 nucleotides: TGTGCCAGCAGCTTAGATCCTAGCGGGAGCTACGAGCAGTACTTC. The entire variable domain, with the rest obtained from reference TRBV7-2 and TRBJ2-7, is as follows: GAGVSQSPSNKVTEKGKDVELRCDPISGHTALYWYRQSLGQGLEFLIYFQGNSAPDKSGLPSDRFSAERTGGSVSTLTIQRTQQEDSAVYLCASSLDPSGSYEQYFGPGTRLTVT.

This clone showed up just a few times. The V gene is TRBV19, the J gene TRBJ1-5; maybe TRBD1 (6 bases). Germline values: CDR1 LNHDA, CDR2 SQIVND (reference sequence). This CDR3 has 14 residues. Trimming stripped 11 bases from V and 0 bases from J, with 14 bases between. The CDR3 sequence: CAASQGISNQPQHF. CDR3 bases: TGTGCCGCGAGCCAGGGGATTAGCAATCAGCCCCAGCATTTT.

In its sample, this clone was seen once. The CDR3 DNA reads TGCAGCGTTGAAAACGAGAGGAGGGGGCCACTAGCTAACTATGGCTACACCTTC. It translates to CSVENERRGPLANYGYTF. The chain joins TRBV29-1 to TRBJ1-2, with 7 positions matching TRBD1. Trimming at V came to 2 bases and at J to 0 bases, leaving 15 bases not matched to a gene. The V gene's germline CDR1 is SQVTM and CDR2 ANQGSEA. The CDR3 is 18 amino acids.

V usage is TRBV27 and J usage is TRBJ1-2; 12 nucleotides align to TRBD1. Trimming took 3 bases from V and 8 from J; bases not matched to a gene: 7. CDR1 is MNHEY, CDR2 SMNVEV, per germline (reference sequence). CDR3 length: 15 residues. CDR3 coding DNA: TGTGCCAGCAGTTTTGGGACAGGGGGCGACCGAGGCTACACCTTC. Amino acid sequence: CASSFGTGGDRGYTF.

The CDR3 sequence is CASSLVLSTDTQYF. Written as DNA, the CDR3 is TGCGCCAGCAGCTTGGTTCTTAGCACAGATACGCAGTATTTT. The chain carries TRBV5-1 and TRBJ2-3; D gene uncertain. The CDR3 contains 14 residues. Germline V gives CDR1 SGHRS, CDR2 YFSETQ. V lost 0 bases, J lost 0 bases, and 5 bases lay in between.

This chain uses TRBV7-3 with TRBJ1-4, with a weak D call TRBD1 (6 bases). V gave up 2 bases and J gave up 3 bases, with 16 bases separating them. The V gene's germline CDR1 is SGHTA and CDR2 FQGTGA. The CDR3 runs 17 residues. CDR3 nucleotide sequence: TGTGCCAGCAGCTTAGACAGGTTTCGGGGACCTAATGAAAAACTGTTTTTT. Translated: CASSLDRFRGPNEKLFF.

V usage is TRBV5-6 and J usage is TRBJ2-6; the match to TRBD1 covers 9 bases. The CDR3 is 14 amino acids. V lost 2 bases to trimming and J lost 8 bases; unmatched junction nucleotides: 2. Germline CDR1 reads SGHDT; CDR2 reads YYEEEE. The CDR3 DNA reads TGTGCCAGCAGCTTTGGGACAGGGACCAACGTCCTGACTTTC. This sequence encodes CASSFGTGTNVLTF.

This chain connects TRBV27 to TRBJ2-1; 7 nucleotides match TRBD1. CDR3 length: 14 amino acids. Germline V CDR1 and CDR2: MNHEY, SMNVEV (reference sequence). V lost 5 bases, J lost 4 bases, and 5 bases stayed unmatched. The CDR3 here is CASSIRTGYNEQFF. CDR3 in DNA: TGTGCCAGCAGTATTAGGACAGGATACAATGAGCAGTTCTTC.

This chain links TRBV7-8 with TRBJ1-4; TRBD1 agrees at 9 bases. This CDR3 has 16 residues. Germline CDR1 is SGHVS and CDR2 is FQNEAQ. J was trimmed by 8 bases and V by 2 bases; bases with no gene match: 9. The CDR3: CASSLLRDREGEKLFF. The CDR3 DNA sequence: TGTGCCAGCAGCTTATTAAGGGACAGGGAAGGAGAAAAACTGTTTTTT. The variable domain in full, with the rest retrieved from reference TRBV7-8 and TRBJ1-4, is GAGVSQSPRYKVAKRGQDVALRCDPISGHVSLFWYQQALGQGPEFLTYFQNEAQLDKSGLPSDRFFAERPEGSVSTLKIQRTQQEDSAVYLCASSLLRDREGEKLFFGSGTQLSVL.

This chain links TRBV27 with TRBJ1-1, with 11 bases lining up with TRBD1. Trimming cost V 5 bases and J 5 bases; bases outside gene matches: 13. The CDR3 has 17 residues. The germline CDR1 and CDR2 sequences are MNHEY and SMNVEV (reference sequence). The CDR3 sequence is CASSLRTGGLAGTEAFF. Here the CDR3 DNA reads TGTGCCAGCAGTCTCCGGACAGGGGGCCTCGCGGGGACTGAAGCTTTCTTT.

V is TRBV28 and J is TRBJ2-1; a weak D match, TRBD2 (5 bases). V was shortened by 3 bases and J by 5 bases, with 8 bases between the two germline ends. The germline gives CDR1 MDHEN, CDR2 SYDVKM. The CDR3 runs to 13 residues. The CDR3: CASSFRLNNEQFF. DNA for the CDR3: TGTGCCAGCAGTTTCCGACTAAACAATGAGCAGTTCTTC.

V gene TRBV30 combines with J gene TRBJ2-2; D gene uncertain. The germline V gene has CDR1 GTSNPN and CDR2 SVGIG (reference sequence). Deletions cut 3 bases from V and 5 bases from J, with 4 bases between. The CDR3 sequence is 11 residues long. The CDR3 DNA sequence: TGTGCCTGGAGGCGAACCGGGGAGCTGTTTTTT. As protein: CAWRRTGELFF. The full variable domain, rest sourced from reference TRBV30 and TRBJ2-2, is SQTIHQWPATLVQPVGSPLSLECTVEGTSNPNLYWYRQAAGRGLQLLFYSVGIGQISSEVPQNLSASRPQDRQFILSSKKLLLSDSGFYLCAWRRTGELFFGEGSRLTVL.

The chain joins TRBV7-9 to TRBJ1-1; a possible D gene is TRBD1 (5 bases). Germline CDR1 and CDR2: SEHNR and FQNEAQ (reference sequence). The germline V and J ends were trimmed by 5 bases and 5 bases, with 15 bases remaining between them. The length of the CDR3 is 14 residues. CDR3 loop: CASSLRDRNTEAFF. CDR3 in DNA: TGTGCCAGCAGCCTACGAGACAGAAATACTGAAGCTTTCTTT.